This TCR beta chain came from a study of graft-versus-host responses after intestinal transplantation. Study results and caveats: Patients with graft-donor T cell macrochimerism had high graft-versus-host to host-versus-graft clonal ratios in allografts.

The data were produced by immunoSEQ multiplex PCR, yet TCRdb's version contains in-frame clones alone and is incomplete. In the table there are 33,000 or so clones, about 93% of which are singletons. In regard to this clone: The antigen is undetermined.

Germline assignment: CDR1 MGHRA and CDR2 YSYEKL. This CDR3 is 13 amino acids long. V lost 4 bases to trimming and J lost 8 bases, with 14 bases between them. The sequenced sample was PBMCs, obtained 16 days after intestinal transplant. This rearrangement joins TRBV4-1 to TRBJ1-1; the D is unclear. This TCR derives from a human patient who received an intestinal transplant, so some T cells may come from the graft donor. DNA of the CDR3: TGCGCCAGCAGCCGCGAAAATACAAGGGAAGCTTTCTTT. It yields the protein CASSRENTREAFF.